The rows below give T cell receptor beta chains drawn from one sample of a study of shared clonotypes between healthy human individuals. TCRdb's copy holds only in-frame clones and misses some; the assay was immunoSEQ multiplex PCR. The sample records some 630,000 clones, approximately 96% being singletons. Sequencing used naive CD8+ T cells sorted from blood. Source of these receptors: a young woman in good health. Each CDR3 is given with its conserved first and last residue. The order of the fields is D gene, clone size, V gene, J gene, CDR3 protein, CDR3 DNA. A D gene is named only where the DNA matches it firmly. Rows may omit the clone size; those that give it use once, few, many or a size class.

NA	NA	TRBV27	TRBJ2-7	CASSLGRLYYEQYF	TGTGCCAGCAGTTTAGGGCGACTCTACTACGAGCAGTACTTC
NA	NA	TRBV5-6	TRBJ2-7	CASSLGKAGLGDSSYEQYF	TGTGCCAGCAGCTTGGGAAAGGCGGGCTTGGGTGATAGCTCCTACGAGCAGTACTTC
NA	NA	TRBV28	TRBJ2-7	CASSFTGNYYEQYF	TGTGCCAGCAGTTTCACCGGGAACTACTACGAGCAGTACTTC
TRBD2	NA	TRBV4-1	TRBJ2-7	CASSPGLAGEQYF	TGCGCCAGCAGCCCGGGACTAGCAGGTGAGCAGTACTTC
NA	NA	TRBV27	TRBJ2-1	CASRTLGGGEQFF	TGTGCCAGCAGGACTCTGGGGGGCGGGGAGCAGTTCTTC
TRBD2	NA	TRBV13	TRBJ2-1	CASSLGLAGATGKFF	TGTGCCAGCAGCCTGGGACTAGCGGGAGCCACAGGGAAGTTCTTC
NA	NA	TRBV27	TRBJ2-7	CASSLLGAAYEQYF	TGTGCCAGCAGTTTGCTGGGGGCGGCCTACGAGCAGTACTTC
NA	once	TRBV27	TRBJ1-5	CASSSGGGNQPQHF	TGTGCCAGCAGTTCGGGGGGTGGCAATCAGCCCCAGCATTTT
NA	NA	TRBV28	TRBJ1-1	CASRGTMNTEAFF	TGTGCCAGCAGGGGGACGATGAACACTGAAGCTTTCTTT
NA	NA	TRBV5-1	TRBJ2-6	CASNVPGGRGANVLTF	TGCGCCAGCAACGTACCAGGTGGAAGAGGGGCCAACGTCCTGACTTTC
TRBD2	NA	TRBV7-8	TRBJ2-1	CASSLYGTSVYNEQFF	TGTGCCAGCAGCTTGTACGGGACTAGCGTGTACAATGAGCAGTTCTTC
TRBD1	NA	TRBV5-6	TRBJ1-1	CASSHGTVEAFF	TGTGCCAGCAGCCACGGGACAGTTGAAGCTTTCTTT
NA	NA	TRBV7-8	TRBJ1-1	CASSPGISEAFF	TGTGCCAGCAGCCCGGGGATTTCTGAAGCTTTCTTT
TRBD2	NA	TRBV6-5	TRBJ2-3	CASSSGTSGITDTQYF	TGTGCCAGCAGTTCCGGGACTAGCGGGATTACAGATACGCAGTATTTT
TRBD1	NA	TRBV28	TRBJ2-5	CASSVGQLLETQYF	TGTGCCAGCAGTGTGGGACAGCTCCTAGAGACCCAGTACTTC
NA	NA	TRBV7-9	TRBJ2-1	CASQHPHYNEQFF	TGTGCCAGTCAACACCCTCACTACAATGAGCAGTTCTTC
NA	once	TRBV19	TRBJ2-7	CASSNRDGTYEQYF	TGTGCCAGTAGTAACCGGGACGGGACCTACGAGCAGTACTTC
NA	NA	TRBV5-1	TRBJ1-5	CASSQESNQPQHF	TGCGCCAGCAGTCAGGAGAGCAATCAGCCCCAGCATTTT
NA	NA	TRBV9	TRBJ2-1	CASSVWGDNEQFF	TGTGCCAGCAGCGTCTGGGGAGACAATGAGCAGTTCTTC
TRBD2	NA	TRBV27	TRBJ2-2	CASSLGPTSGSGGELFF	TGTGCCAGCAGTTTAGGTCCGACTAGCGGGAGCGGCGGGGAGCTGTTTTTT
NA	NA	TRBV11-2	TRBJ2-1	CASSLIREEQFF	TGTGCCAGCAGCTTAATAAGGGAGGAGCAGTTCTTC
NA	NA	TRBV28	TRBJ2-7	CASSPNPYEQYF	TGTGCCAGCAGTCCAAATCCCTACGAGCAGTACTTC
TRBD2	NA	TRBV6-4	TRBJ2-7	CASSGTSTSSYEQYF	TGTGCCAGCAGTGGGACTAGCACGAGCTCCTACGAGCAGTACTTC
NA	NA	TRBV15	TRBJ2-1	CATSEGTGYLYNEQFF	TGTGCCACCAGCGAGGGGACTGGCTACCTTTACAATGAGCAGTTCTTC
TRBD1	NA	TRBV5-1	TRBJ1-4	CASTVQGQQEKLFF	TGCGCCAGCACCGTACAGGGGCAGCAAGAAAAACTGTTTTTT
NA	few	TRBV2	TRBJ1-1	CASRWTEEKPNTEAFF	TGTGCCAGCAGGTGGACAGAGGAAAAGCCGAACACTGAAGCTTTCTTT
TRBD1	NA	TRBV6-5	TRBJ2-5	CASSPTGTGAETQYF	TGTGCCAGCAGCCCGACCGGGACAGGGGCAGAGACCCAGTACTTC
TRBD2	NA	TRBV2	TRBJ2-1	CASSARSLAGFNEQFF	TGTGCCAGCAGTGCTCGTTCCCTAGCGGGATTCAATGAGCAGTTCTTC
NA	few	TRBV28	TRBJ1-1	CASSSINTEAFF	TGTGCCAGCAGTTCCATAAACACTGAAGCTTTCTTT
NA	NA	TRBV19	TRBJ2-1	CASSMGSYNEQFF	TGTGCCAGTAGTATGGGCTCCTACAATGAGCAGTTCTTC
TRBD1	once	TRBV10-3	TRBJ2-7	CAAGTALREQYF	TGTGCCGCCGGGACAGCCCTACGGGAGCAGTACTTC
TRBD1	NA	TRBV7-9	TRBJ2-7	CASRGQGPEQYF	TGTGCCAGCAGGGGACAGGGGCCCGAGCAGTACTTC
TRBD1	NA	TRBV29-1	TRBJ2-1	CSVIPRDSYNEQFF	TGCAGCGTTATACCCCGGGACAGTTACAATGAGCAGTTCTTC
TRBD2	NA	TRBV28	TRBJ2-7	CASSQGLAGLYEQYF	TGTGCCAGCAGTCAGGGACTAGCGGGACTCTACGAGCAGTACTTC
NA	NA	TRBV2	TRBJ1-6	CASMGTGGRAYSPLHF	TGTGCCAGCATGGGGACCGGCGGGAGGGCCTATTCACCCCTCCACTTT
NA	NA	TRBV2	TRBJ2-7	CASSPDRSPTYEQYF	TGTGCCAGCAGTCCTGACCGAAGTCCGACCTACGAGCAGTACTTC
NA	NA	TRBV5-4	TRBJ2-5	CASSPVVAETQYF	TGTGCCAGCAGCCCGGTGGTGGCCGAGACCCAGTACTTC
TRBD2	NA	TRBV5-6	TRBJ2-2	CASSLALAGGTGELFF	TGTGCCAGCAGCTTGGCCTTAGCGGGGGGCACCGGGGAGCTGTTTTTT
TRBD1	NA	TRBV7-9	TRBJ2-7	CASITIERGLSYEQYF	TGTGCCAGCATCACCATAGAAAGGGGGCTCTCCTACGAGCAGTACTTC
NA	NA	TRBV28	TRBJ2-1	CASRPYGNEQFF	TGTGCCAGCAGACCCTACGGGAATGAGCAGTTCTTC
TRBD1	NA	TRBV5-1	TRBJ1-2	CASSVPQGQGRALDYGYTF	TGCGCCAGCAGCGTACCGCAGGGACAGGGGCGAGCTTTAGACTATGGCTACACCTTC
NA	NA	TRBV4-1	TRBJ1-4	CASSQDLRIGEKLFF	TGCGCCAGCAGCCAAGATTTGCGTATCGGGGAAAAACTGTTTTTT
NA	NA	TRBV7-9	TRBJ2-7	CASSPLLRQPYEQYF	TGTGCCAGCAGCCCATTGCTGAGACAACCTTACGAGCAGTACTTC
TRBD2	NA	TRBV9	TRBJ2-7	CASSVGASGSNEQYF	TGTGCCAGCAGCGTGGGAGCTAGCGGGAGCAACGAGCAGTACTTC
NA	NA	TRBV6-5	TRBJ1-5	CASSYRGSQPQHF	TGTGCCAGCAGTTATAGGGGATCCCAGCCCCAGCATTTT
NA	NA	TRBV28	TRBJ2-1	CASSLTNEQFF	TGTGCCAGCAGTTTGACAAATGAGCAGTTCTTC
TRBD2	NA	TRBV29-1	TRBJ2-2	CSVEREYTGELFF	TGCAGCGTTGAGCGGGAGTACACCGGGGAGCTGTTTTTT
NA	few	TRBV5-4	TRBJ2-7	CASSDVNEQYF	TGTGCCAGCAGCGACGTCAACGAGCAGTACTTC
TRBD2	NA	TRBV5-1	TRBJ2-1	CASAITSGLSSYNEQFF	TGCGCCAGCGCTATAACTAGCGGATTGAGCTCCTACAATGAGCAGTTCTTC
TRBD2	NA	TRBV29-1	TRBJ2-3	CSVEASGSGDTQYF	TGCAGCGTTGAAGCGAGCGGGAGTGGGGATACGCAGTATTTT
NA	NA	TRBV28	TRBJ2-5	CASSGAASQETQYF	TGTGCCAGCAGTGGAGCGGCTTCACAAGAGACCCAGTACTTC